These 8 T cell receptor beta chains came from one sample sequenced in a study of T cells in Graves' hyperthyroidism and ophthalmopathy. Amplification of TCR beta CDR3 regions was performed using RNA transcripts as template. HTBI primers were used for first-round RT-PCR of the TCR CDR3. From the multiplex PCR reads, TCRdb called clonotypes with MiXCR, one entry per CDR3 protein. The profile shows 600,000 to 650,000 distinct CDR3 sequences, 15% to 20% of them singletons. Sequences were obtained from blood. These TCRs come from a woman in her thirties with Graves' hyperthyroidism.

The J gene is TRBJ2-5, the V gene TRBV24-1; 9 bases fit TRBD2. V lost 4 bases to trimming and J lost 5 bases; unmatched junction nucleotides: 7. CDR3 length equals 15 residues. CDR1 KGHDR and CDR2 SFDVKD come from the germline V gene. The CDR3 protein is CATSDLAGVGETQYF. As DNA, the CDR3 is TGTGCCACCAGTGACTTAGCGGGAGTGGGGGAGACCCAGTACTTC.

V and J are TRBV2 and TRBJ1-2; 8 positions match TRBD1. Germline V gives CDR1 SNHLY, CDR2 FYNNEI. The CDR3 contains 13 residues. V was pared by 7 bases and J by 6 bases, with 7 bases of the junction left unmatched. Here the CDR3 DNA reads TGTGCCAGCAAGTCGACAGGGGATGATGGCTACACCTTC. Its translation: CASKSTGDDGYTF.

V is TRBV6-1 and J is TRBJ2-4; D may match TRBD1 or TRBD2 (5 bases each). The V end lost 2 bases, the J end lost 2 bases, and 7 bases lay between the germline ends. Germline lookup yields CDR1 MNHNS and CDR2 SASEGT. The CDR3 totals 14 residues. The CDR3 nucleotides are TGTGCCAGCAGTGAAAAGGGACCCAAAAACATTCAGTACTTC. Amino acids: CASSEKGPKNIQYF.

The chain couples TRBV5-5 to TRBJ2-2; perhaps TRBD2 as D (6 bases). CDR1 SGHKS and CDR2 YYEKEE come from the germline V gene (reference sequence). Trimming shortened V by 2 bases and J by 6 bases, and 14 bases separated the two germline ends. The CDR3 length is 15 residues. The chain's CDR3 is CASSFEGSGAGELFF. The DNA of the CDR3 is TGTGCCAGCAGCTTCGAGGGGTCGGGGGCCGGGGAGCTGTTTTTT.

At least ten counts were recorded for this clonotype. The CDR3 nucleotides are TGTGCCAGCAGGGGACAGGGACGCTATGGCTACACCTTC. It is translated as CASRGQGRYGYTF. The rearrangement links TRBV9 to TRBJ1-2; 9 bases are shared with TRBD1. J lost 4 bases, V lost 5 bases, and 3 bases had no gene match. Germline V gene sequence: CDR1 SGDLS, CDR2 YYNGEE. The CDR3 extends over 13 amino acids.

This clonotype was seen ten or more times. The chain carries TRBV29-1 and TRBJ2-1, with D possibly being TRBD2 (5 bases). CDR3 size: 13 residues. Between the trimmed V and J ends, which lost 6 bases and 3 bases, there was a span of 12 bases. Germline values: CDR1 SQVTM, CDR2 ANQGSEA. The chain's CDR3 is CSVGEGGYNEQFF. The CDR3 DNA follows: TGCAGCGTCGGTGAGGGCGGCTACAATGAGCAGTTCTTC.

There are many counts of this clonotype. The rearrangement uses TRBV12-3 or TRBV12-4 and TRBJ2-7; D is perhaps TRBD2 (6 bases). The CDR3 runs to 15 residues. The V and J ends lost 6 bases and 0 bases respectively, with 15 bases between them. Here the CDR3 reads CASREGDFSSYEQYF. Here the CDR3 DNA reads TGTGCCAGCAGAGAAGGGGACTTCAGCTCCTACGAGCAGTACTTC.

This clonotype was counted only a few times. The J gene is TRBJ2-3, the V gene TRBV5-6, with D perhaps matching TRBD1 (5 bases). The length of the CDR3 is 16 residues. V gave up 1 base and J gave up 0 bases, with 12 bases separating them. Germline-derived CDR1 and CDR2 are SGHDT and YYEEEE. The CDR3 sequence is CASSLMLKGSTDTQYF. CDR3 bases: TGTGCCAGCAGCTTGATGTTGAAGGGGAGCACAGATACGCAGTATTTT.